The 4 T cell receptor beta chains given below trace back to one sample, sequenced in a study of blood T cell repertoires in COVID-19. Libraries were prepared by immunoSEQ multiplex PCR; TCRdb keeps only in-frame clonotypes and omits some of them. The sample records some 120,000 clones, more than 80% being singletons. Material for sequencing was peripheral blood. The receptors originated from a woman aged 55-69 years with acute or convalescent COVID-19.

Only a few counts were recorded for this clone. The V call is TRBV10-3, the J call TRBJ1-3, with a possible D match to TRBD1 (5 bases). V was trimmed by 7 bases and J by 0 bases, leaving 19 bases between them. CDR1 and CDR2 (germline): ENHRY, SYGVKD. CDR3 size: 17 residues. CDR3 protein: CAITTGDLVLSGNTIYF. In nucleotides, the CDR3 is TGTGCCATCACCACGGGGGACTTGGTCCTCTCTGGAAACACCATATATTTT.

V gene TRBV10-3 combines with J gene TRBJ2-5; TRBD2 matches 7 bases. The CDR3 is 15 amino acids. V trimming: 4 bases; J trimming: 1 base; junction bases outside the gene matches: 6. Germline V gene sequence: CDR1 ENHRY, CDR2 SYGVKD. CDR3 in DNA: TGTGCCATCAGTGCCGGGACTAAAATCCAAGAGACCCAGTACTTC. Translated: CAISAGTKIQETQYF.

V is TRBV10-1 and J is TRBJ1-1, with 7 bases aligning to TRBD1. J lost 1 base, V lost 4 bases, and 3 bases had no gene match. CDR1 and CDR2 (germline): WNHNN, SYGVQD (reference sequence). This CDR3 region has 14 residues. The CDR3 bases are TGCGCCAGCAGTGCGGGGACAGCGAACACTGAAGCTTTCTTT. It yields the protein CASSAGTANTEAFF.

The J gene is TRBJ1-2, the V gene TRBV28; 8 bases map to TRBD1. Germline V lookup: CDR1 MDHEN, CDR2 SYDVKM. V trimming: 0 bases; J trimming: 0 bases; junction bases outside the gene matches: 9. This CDR3 region has 18 residues. CDR3 amino acids: CASSLWGVGQASNYGYTF. The CDR3 region has the DNA TGTGCCAGCAGTTTATGGGGCGTGGGACAGGCGTCTAACTATGGCTACACCTTC.